This record looks at one T cell receptor beta chain sequence and its context. Its antigen remains unidentified. In the same sample, other DNA sequences code for this CDR3. By way of CD45RO/CCR7/CD25/CD127/CD95/CD27, the CD4+ regulatory, stem cell-like memory, central memory and naive cells were sorted. The data belong to a study of beta chain features in type 1 diabetes. General study points: Shortening that was moderate but significant affected the TCRB CDR3s of Type 1 diabetes patients in all four CD4+ subsets. A possible short-template PCR bias applies equally to patients and controls. More deletions and fewer insertions at VDJ junctions were found in patients with type 1 diabetes. Among patients, naive, central memory and Treg TCRB repertoires appeared more similar than among healthy donors.

Expressed TCRB transcripts got sequenced, as all isolated RNA was reverse transcribed. TCRdb's copy holds only in-frame clones and misses some; the assay was immunoSEQ multiplex PCR. This repertoire shows 150,000 to 200,000 clones, roughly 10% found once; its top ten account for 0.7%. The receptor was derived from a woman aged 30 to 39 with type 1 diabetes. Sample: central memory CD4+ T cells from blood.

The CDR3: CATSRDPEETQYF. CDR3 nucleotides: TGTGCCACCAGCAGAGATCCTGAGGAGACCCAGTACTTC. The chain combines TRBV15 with TRBJ2-5; D ambiguous. Trimming took off 0 bases at V and 5 bases at J, with 7 bases between the two ends. This CDR3 comprises 13 residues. The V gene's germline CDR1 is LNHNV and CDR2 YYDKDF (reference sequence).